The 14 T cell receptor beta chains reported below all come from one sample, sequenced in a study of beta chain features in type 1 diabetes. Every bit of the isolated RNA underwent reverse transcription, so sequencing read expressed TCRB transcripts. TCRdb's copy holds only in-frame clones and misses some; the assay was immunoSEQ multiplex PCR. The table has a few hundred thousand clones, about 25% seen once. Sequencing was done on a sample of central memory CD4+ T cells from blood. The receptors come from a man between 25 and 39 years old in good health.

This clone was recorded a few times. The chain couples TRBV30 to TRBJ2-1, with D uncertain. The germline CDR1 and CDR2 sequences are GTSNPN and SVGIG (reference sequence). The CDR3 spans 13 residues. V lost 4 bases and J 3 bases, leaving 10 bases between the germline ends. CDR3 sequence: CAWTHGSYNEQFF. The DNA of the CDR3 is TGTGCCTGGACCCACGGCAGCTACAATGAGCAGTTCTTC.

This clone turned up a few times. One end of the junction does not line up with germline, which may come from a read error. The genes are TRBV27 and TRBJ2-2; D call uncertain. CDR1 MNHEY and CDR2 SMNVEV come from the germline V gene (reference sequence). This CDR3 spans 12 amino acids. The CDR3 sequence: CASGFHTGELFF. The CDR3 coding sequence is TGTGCCAGCGGTTTTCACACCGGGGAGCTGTTTTTT.

The table lists this clone with a few counts. The chain has TRBV30 and TRBJ1-1; D is ambiguous. Germline V gene data show CDR1 as GTSNPN and CDR2 as SVGIG (reference sequence). This CDR3 spans 12 amino acids. V was cut by 2 bases and J by 9 bases, with 13 bases left in between. CDR3 bases: TGTGCCTGGAGTTCTGTGGTTCCGAAAGCTTTCTTT. Its translation: CAWSSVVPKAFF.

This clone was seen a few times. The chain links TRBV6-1 to TRBJ2-4; 8 bases align to TRBD1. The junction had 8 bases not matched to a gene; V was cut back by 7 bases and J by 6 bases. This CDR3 region has 14 residues. Germline V gives CDR1 MNHNS, CDR2 SASEGT. CDR3 nucleotides: TGTGCCAGCACTATGGACAGGGATAGAAACATTCAGTACTTC. This encodes CASTMDRDRNIQYF.

This clone was recorded only once. The chain couples TRBV5-4 to TRBJ1-2, with 7 nucleotides matching TRBD1. CDR1 is SGHNT and CDR2 is YYREEE in the germline V gene (reference sequence). This CDR3 has 12 amino acids. With V trimmed by 8 bases and J by 2 bases, 3 bases remained unmatched. CDR3 coding DNA: TGTGCCAGTAAGACAGGGAACTATGGCTACACCTTC. It codes for CASKTGNYGYTF.

The genes are TRBV2 and TRBJ1-6, with TRBD1 identical over 9 bases. V was clipped by 6 bases and J by 7 bases; unmatched bases: 7. CDR3 length: 15 amino acids. Germline values: CDR1 SNHLY, CDR2 FYNNEI. DNA of the CDR3: TGTGCCAGCAGAATAACAGGGGGCCCGAATTCACCCCTCCACTTT. It encodes CASRITGGPNSPLHF.

This clone turned up a few times. The chain couples TRBV28 to TRBJ2-7; tentatively, D is TRBD1 or TRBD2 (5 bases each). This CDR3 is 15 amino acids long. V was clipped by 5 bases and J by 3 bases, with 17 bases between them. Per germline, CDR1 MDHEN and CDR2 SYDVKM. The CDR3 loop is CASSPGGQGRYEQYF. CDR3 DNA sequence: TGTGCCAGCAGTCCTGGCGGGCAGGGTCGCTACGAGCAGTACTTC. Together with reference TRBV28 and TRBJ2-7, the CDR3 gives the full variable domain: DVKVTQSSRYLVKRTGEKVFLECVQDMDHENMFWYRQDPGLGLRLIYFSYDVKMKEKGDIPEGYSVSREKKERFSLILESASTNQTSMYLCASSPGGQGRYEQYFGPGTRLTVT.

The V call is TRBV4-3, the J call TRBJ2-3; no reliable D call. V lost 3 bases and J 5 bases, leaving 6 bases between the germline ends. Germline CDR1 and CDR2: LGHNA and YSLEER. This CDR3 comprises 12 residues. The CDR3 sequence: CASSHIGDTQYF. Written as DNA, the CDR3 is TGCGCCAGCAGCCATATAGGAGATACGCAGTATTTT.

Comments on this clone: An end of the junction differs from the germline gene, which may be a read error. The V call is TRBV6-5, the J call TRBJ2-4; no firm D call. The CDR3 spans 11 residues. The germline V gene encodes CDR1 MNHEY and CDR2 SVGAGI. CDR3 protein: CASSYSGLTLF. CDR3 nucleotides: TGTGCCAGCAGTTACTCTGGCCTTACCCTTTTC.

Notes on this clone: The sample has other DNA sequences that encode this CDR3 too. The chain uses TRBV10-3 and TRBJ1-2; D ambiguous. CDR3 length: 15 residues. CDR1 ENHRY and CDR2 SYGVKD come from the germline V gene. The V end lost 0 bases, the J end lost 0 bases, and 8 bases lay between the germline ends. The CDR3 DNA is TGTGCCATCAGTGAGTCGGTTACGGCTAACTATGGCTACACCTTC. It is translated as CAISESVTANYGYTF.

As to this clone: A read error is possible here, since a much larger clone lies one base away. This CDR3 is also generated by other DNA sequences in the sample. The V call is TRBV7-9, the J call TRBJ1-5; TRBD1 agrees at 11 bases. The CDR3 covers 15 residues. J gave up 7 bases and V 7 bases, and 9 bases lay outside the gene matches. The germline V gene encodes CDR1 SEHNR and CDR2 FQNEAQ (reference sequence). CDR3 nucleotide sequence: TGTGCCAGCACCGCCGGGACAGGGGGGGTGCAGCCCCAGCATTTT. Translating it yields CASTAGTGGVQPQHF.

The chain recombines TRBV30 with TRBJ1-4; D not certain. CDR1 GTSNPN and CDR2 SVGIG come from the germline V gene (reference sequence). Trimming shortened V by 0 bases and J by 13 bases, and 12 bases separated the two germline ends. CDR3 size: 12 residues. The CDR3 sequence: CAWSVLGRTLFF. The DNA of the CDR3 is TGTGCCTGGAGTGTACTAGGGCGTACACTGTTTTTT.

The genes are TRBV7-2 and TRBJ2-6; no reliable D call. Between the trimmed V and J ends, which lost 1 base and 0 bases, there was a span of 10 bases. Germline V CDR1 and CDR2: SGHTA, FQGNSA. This CDR3 has 17 residues. The CDR3 sequence is CASSLVGTSSGANVLTF. CDR3 DNA sequence: TGTGCCAGCAGCTTAGTGGGAACCTCCTCTGGGGCCAACGTCCTGACTTTC.

The chain combines TRBV5-1 with TRBJ2-3; TRBD2 aligns across 10 bases. Germline CDR1 SGHRS, CDR2 YFSETQ. The trim removed 2 bases at V and 1 base at J, leaving 1 base unmatched. This CDR3 has 15 amino acids. The CDR3 protein is CASSLGTSGTDTQYF. The CDR3 DNA follows: TGCGCCAGCAGCTTAGGGACTAGCGGCACAGATACGCAGTATTTT.